This T cell receptor beta chain was identified during a study of cytomegalovirus exposure and HLA in healthy donors. The V gene's germline CDR1 is SGHAT and CDR2 FQNNGV. Trimming shortened V by 0 bases and J by 3 bases, and 12 bases separated the two germline ends. The CDR3 spans 15 residues. Profiling relied on immunoSEQ multiplex PCR, and the TCRdb table lists in-frame clones only, not all of them. The top ten hold about 1.8% of the sample, which has roughly 100,000 clones, 88% seen once. In this sample, this clone turned up a few times. The antigen remains unidentified. Study-wide results and caveats: Reportedly, diagnosis of cytomegalovirus status by the classifier showed high specificity and sensitivity. Researchers counted 164 TCR beta chains as cytomegalovirus-associated.

The donors were part of the validation cohort, which consisted of about 120 subjects and was separate from the first cohort of 666 subjects. What was sequenced was PBMCs. The clonotype comes from a woman younger than 35 in good health and CMV-seropositive. The chain combines TRBV11-2 with TRBJ2-7; TRBD1 is a possible D gene (5 bases). CDR3 in DNA: TGTGCCAGCAGCTTAGAGGTAGGGGCCATCTACGAGCAGTACTTC. Translation: CASSLEVGAIYEQYF.